This TCR beta chain was recovered during a study of T-cell memory formation after mild COVID-19. CDR1 is SGHRS and CDR2 is YFSETQ in the germline V gene. Trimming removed 1 base from V and 5 bases from J, with 12 bases in between. This CDR3 has 14 amino acids. The 5'RACE method, run with constant-segment primers, produced TCR alpha and TCR beta cDNA libraries (carrying sample barcodes and UMIs). Each CDR3 protein is one row after TCRdb ran MiXCR on the 5' RACE reads. The data contain about 140,000 distinct CDR3 sequences, roughly 19% of them singletons. Overall study findings and caveats: Clones contracting over day 15 to 85 were CD4/CD8 balanced, with later expanders leaning CD4+. Those CD4+ clones that contracted were mainly in CM and EM (CD8+ ones in EMRA). Confirmation was lacking for SARS-CoV-2 specificity of second-wave clones that peaked on day 37.

In regard to this clonotype: As yet, its antigen is unknown.

Sequenced sample: PBMCs or a T cell subset sorted from them (not recorded which). The origin of this receptor is an adult woman who had mild COVID-19 (a few samples of this study predate the infection). Cell type and time point are not known. The chain recombines TRBV5-1 with TRBJ2-5; weak D call: TRBD1 (5 bases). CDR3 sequence reads: CASSLKGQQETQYF. As DNA, the CDR3 is TGCGCCAGCAGCTTGAAGGGGCAGCAGGAGACCCAGTACTTC.